The 22 T cell receptor beta chains reported below all come from one sample, sequenced in a study of blood T cells in healthy people across ages. Combining a sample-barcoded 5' primer with a J-beta primer mix, a second PCR ran for 7 to 11 cycles. MiXCR, run by TCRdb on the 5' RACE reads, gives a single entry per CDR3 protein. The table includes over 1,200,000 distinct CDR3 sequences, approximately 60% detected once. Specimen: blood. These TCRs come from a man younger than 35 in good health.

The chain's CDR3 is CASSYRDGYNEQYF. The CDR3 nucleotides read TGTGCCAGCAGTTACCGGGACGGTTACAATGAGCAGTACTTC. The chain has TRBV6-6 and TRBJ2-7, with D perhaps given as TRBD1 or TRBD2 (5 bases each). Trimming stripped 2 bases from V and 7 bases from J, with 15 bases between. This CDR3 has 14 residues. CDR1 is MNHNY, CDR2 SVGAGI, per germline (reference sequence).

In this sample, this clonotype turned up a few times. J is TRBJ2-7 and V is TRBV9; 7 nucleotides align to TRBD2. The CDR3 spans 14 residues. Germline values: CDR1 SGDLS, CDR2 YYNGEE. V was clipped by 3 bases and J by 3 bases; unmatched bases: 6. The CDR3, as DNA: TGTGCCAGCAGCGAACAAAGCGGGAACTACGAGCAGTACTTC. It encodes CASSEQSGNYEQYF.

The chain combines TRBV4-1 with TRBJ2-3, with D perhaps matching TRBD2 (5 bases). There are 16 residues in the CDR3. Germline V gene data show CDR1 as MGHRA and CDR2 as YSYEKL. Trimming took 1 base from V and 2 from J, leaving 13 bases between them. In nucleotides, the CDR3 is TGCGCCAGCAGCCAAGGACTTGACGGGGTCACAGATACGCAGTATTTT. It yields the protein CASSQGLDGVTDTQYF.

This clonotype turned up a few times. The V and J genes are TRBV6-5 and TRBJ2-7; D perhaps matches TRBD2 (5 bases). Trimming removed 0 bases from V and 0 bases from J, with 9 bases in between. The CDR3 length is 15 residues. Germline V lookup: CDR1 MNHEY, CDR2 SVGAGI. CDR3 protein: CASSYSFGDSYEQYF. The CDR3 DNA is TGTGCCAGCAGTTACTCTTTCGGGGACTCCTACGAGCAGTACTTC.

This clonotype was detected a few times. The chain links TRBV7-9 to TRBJ1-6, with D unclear. Germline V gene sequence: CDR1 SEHNR, CDR2 FQNEAQ (reference sequence). The V and J ends lost 5 bases and 7 bases respectively, with 15 bases between them. There are 15 residues in the CDR3. CDR3 DNA: TGTGCCAGCAGCCCCTCGTCGCAAGGCAATTCACCCCTCCACTTT. Its translation: CASSPSSQGNSPLHF.

This chain connects TRBV7-2 to TRBJ2-1, with 9 bases fitting TRBD1. Losses at the gene ends were 8 bases for V and 7 bases for J; bases not matched to a gene: 9. The CDR3 contains 14 residues. Germline assignment: CDR1 SGHTA and CDR2 FQGNSA. The CDR3, as DNA: TGTGCCAGCGGGACCGGGACAGGGCTAAATGAGCAGTTCTTC. Amino acids: CASGTGTGLNEQFF.

V usage is TRBV30 and J usage is TRBJ2-7; D is perhaps TRBD2 (6 bases). CDR3 size: 13 residues. CDR1 is GTSNPN and CDR2 is SVGIG in the germline V gene (reference sequence). The ends were cut back, 3 bases at V and 3 bases at J, with 12 bases in the middle. CDR3 residues: CAWRWAGNYEQYF. In DNA form, the CDR3 reads TGTGCCTGGAGATGGGCGGGAAACTACGAGCAGTACTTC.

Ten or more counts support this clonotype. This chain uses TRBV20-1 with TRBJ1-6; 8 bases are shared with TRBD1. The CDR3 spans 13 residues. With V trimmed by 4 bases and J by 9 bases, 5 bases remained unmatched. CDR1 and CDR2 (germline): DFQATT, SNEGSKA (reference sequence). CDR3 nucleotides: TGCAGTGCTAAGGACAGGGAGAGTTCACCCCTCCACTTT. The encoded protein is CSAKDRESSPLHF.

This chain uses TRBV12-3 or TRBV12-4 with TRBJ2-5, with 11 bases identical to TRBD1. The J call is in doubt because the DNA end fits TRBJ2-7 better. This CDR3 contains 15 residues. The DNA of the CDR3 is TGTGCCAGCAGTCACCGGGACAGGGGGTACCACGAGCAGTACTTC. Translation: CASSHRDRGYHEQYF.

This clonotype has a single count. The chain combines TRBV4-3 with TRBJ2-7; D might be TRBD1 (5 bases). The CDR3 is made up of 15 amino acids. Between the trimmed V and J ends, which lost 4 bases and 3 bases, there was a span of 16 bases. Germline CDR1 reads LGHNA; CDR2 reads YSLEER. CDR3 sequence reads: CASSPAWQGYYEQYF. In DNA, the CDR3 is TGCGCCAGCAGCCCAGCCTGGCAGGGCTACTACGAGCAGTACTTC.

The chain has TRBV4-2 and TRBJ2-5; TRBD1 matches 7 bases. Trimming cost V 3 bases and J 5 bases; bases outside gene matches: 12. The CDR3 spans 16 residues. In germline, CDR1 is LGHNA, CDR2 YNFKEQ. The CDR3 DNA sequence: TGTGCCAGCAGCCATAGGAACAGGGGAGTGAGGGAGACCCAGTACTTC. Translated, it gives CASSHRNRGVRETQYF.

The rearrangement joins TRBV7-2 to TRBJ1-1, with D perhaps TRBD1 (5 bases). V shed 4 bases and J shed 4 bases, with 13 bases lying between them. CDR3 length: 14 residues. Germline values: CDR1 SGHTA, CDR2 FQGNSA. The CDR3 DNA is TGTGCCAGCAGCTCATCGACAGTTGCCACTGAAGCTTTCTTT. It yields the protein CASSSSTVATEAFF.

The genes are TRBV20-1 and TRBJ2-5, with TRBD2 matching over 7 bases. With 0 bases clipped from V and 11 bases from J, the junction kept 27 bases outside the gene matches. In germline, CDR1 is DFQATT, CDR2 SNEGSKA (reference sequence). The CDR3 length is 19 residues. The CDR3 protein is CSARDLGLVSTTPYNEQYF. For the CDR3, the DNA is TGCAGTGCTAGAGATCTCGGACTAGTCTCTACCACTCCTTACAATGAGCAGTACTTC.

The rearrangement uses TRBV20-1 and TRBJ2-5; the D gene is possibly TRBD2 (5 bases). Trimming left V 5 bases short and J 11 bases short, with 18 bases between. The CDR3 runs 12 residues. Germline V gene sequence: CDR1 DFQATT, CDR2 SNEGSKA (reference sequence). Here the CDR3 DNA reads TGCAGTGCTCCGGACTCGATACGAGAGCAGTACTTC. Its protein product is CSAPDSIREQYF.

CDR3 residues: CASKSGGLETQYF. CDR3 nucleotide sequence: TGTGCCAGCAAGTCTGGAGGGCTTGAGACCCAGTACTTC. The chain uses TRBV25-1 and TRBJ2-5; D is possibly TRBD2 (6 bases). Trimming removed 7 bases at V and 5 bases at J, with 14 bases between. The CDR3 extends over 13 amino acids. CDR1 and CDR2 from the germline V gene are MGHDK and SYGVNS.

This clonotype was detected once. J is TRBJ1-2 and V is TRBV6-2 or TRBV6-3; D not certain. CDR1 MNHEY and CDR2 SVGEGT come from the germline V gene. The CDR3 spans 15 residues. The V end was cut by 0 bases, the J end by 4 bases, with 12 bases between. CDR3 sequence reads: CASSYSIEGTYGYTF. CDR3 in DNA: TGTGCCAGCAGTTACTCGATAGAGGGAACCTATGGCTACACCTTC.

This clonotype appeared once. This sequence joins TRBV6-1 and TRBJ1-4; maybe TRBD1 (5 bases). Germline V gives CDR1 MNHNS, CDR2 SASEGT. V was shortened by 6 bases and J by 5 bases, with 16 bases between the two germline ends. This CDR3 spans 15 amino acids. CDR3: CASSNHGAKNEKLFF. DNA of the CDR3: TGTGCCAGCAGCAATCACGGGGCCAAGAATGAAAAACTGTTTTTT.

This clonotype was seen only once. The V call is TRBV5-1, the J call TRBJ2-5; 8 positions agree with TRBD1. The J call may be in error: the DNA end matches TRBJ2-7 better. The CDR3 is made up of 15 amino acids. CDR1 is SGHRS, CDR2 YFSETQ, per germline. CDR3 in amino acids: CASSLGQGNTYEQYF. The DNA of the CDR3 is TGCGCCAGCAGCTTGGGACAGGGGAACACCTACGAGCAGTACTTC.

The chain combines TRBV5-1 with TRBJ2-7; unclear D gene. Trimming took 1 base from V and 5 from J, leaving 7 bases between them. Per germline, CDR1 SGHRS and CDR2 YFSETQ. This CDR3 comprises 12 residues. The CDR3 spells CASSLTPDEQYF. DNA of the CDR3: TGCGCCAGCAGCTTGACGCCGGACGAGCAGTACTTC. The full variable domain, in which reference TRBV5-1 and TRBJ2-7 provide the parts outside the CDR3, is KAGVTQTPRYLIKTRGQQVTLSCSPISGHRSVSWYQQTPGQGLQFLFEYFSETQRNKGNFPGRFSGRQFSNSRSEMNVSTLELGDSALYLCASSLTPDEQYFGPGTRLTVT.

The chain employs TRBV5-1 and TRBJ2-7, with D possibly matching TRBD2 (5 bases). The CDR3 totals 15 residues. Trimming took 0 bases from V and 7 from J, leaving 17 bases between them. The germline gives CDR1 SGHRS, CDR2 YFSETQ. The CDR3 loop is CASSLDPGMLREQYF. For the CDR3, the DNA is TGCGCCAGCAGCTTGGATCCGGGAATGTTGAGGGAGCAGTACTTC. The full variable domain, rest sourced from reference TRBV5-1 and TRBJ2-7, is KAGVTQTPRYLIKTRGQQVTLSCSPISGHRSVSWYQQTPGQGLQFLFEYFSETQRNKGNFPGRFSGRQFSNSRSEMNVSTLELGDSALYLCASSLDPGMLREQYFGPGTRLTVT.

The V gene is TRBV29-1, the J gene TRBJ2-4; TRBD2 might be the D (6 bases). Matching the DNA end better, TRBJ2-7 makes the J call doubtful. The CDR3 sequence is 14 residues long. Germline V gives CDR1 SQVTM, CDR2 ANQGSEA. CDR3 amino acids: CSVVLRDWDPEQYF. In DNA form, the CDR3 reads TGCAGCGTTGTATTAAGGGACTGGGACCCCGAGCAGTACTTC.

The J gene is TRBJ2-7, the V gene TRBV29-1; 8 nucleotides match TRBD1. The CDR3 covers 13 residues. CDR1 and CDR2 from the germline V gene are SQVTM and ANQGSEA. V lost 0 bases, J lost 8 bases, and 6 bases stayed unmatched. The CDR3 protein is CSVEDGQGFKQYF. The CDR3 DNA reads TGCAGCGTTGAAGATGGACAGGGATTCAAGCAGTACTTC.